Below are 17 T cell receptor beta chains sequenced from a single sample in a study of control samples from healthy donors and cancer patients. Produced via immunoSEQ multiplex PCR; TCRdb's table is partial and in-frame only. Of some 51,000 clones in the sample, about 96% were seen once. Sequencing was performed on blood. These receptors all stem from a woman aged 18 to 35 in good health.

The CDR3 bases are TGTGCCTGGAGTCCCTGGATCGGCGAGCAGTACTTC. Amino acids: CAWSPWIGEQYF. The rearrangement joins TRBV30 to TRBJ2-7; D unresolved. The CDR3 length is 12 residues. Germline V gives CDR1 GTSNPN, CDR2 SVGIG (reference sequence). V was shortened by 2 bases and J by 6 bases, with 11 bases between the two germline ends.

The chain couples TRBV5-3 to TRBJ1-3; no clear D. TRBV5-3 is noted as an ORF with a role that remains uncertain. CDR3 size: 15 residues. V was pared by 0 bases and J by 2 bases, with 9 bases between. DNA for the CDR3: TGTGCCAGAAGCTTGGACAGCCACCCTGGAAACACCATATATTTT. Encoded protein: CARSLDSHPGNTIYF.

The rearrangement uses TRBV5-1 and TRBJ2-5; 15 bases map to TRBD2. This CDR3 spans 17 amino acids. The trim removed 3 bases at V and 2 bases at J, leaving 5 bases unmatched. In germline, CDR1 is SGHRS, CDR2 YFSETQ. The CDR3, as DNA: TGCGCCAGCAGCTCGGGACTAGCGGGGGGTTCACAAGAGACCCAGTACTTC. As protein: CASSSGLAGGSQETQYF.

The CDR3 reads CASSTPEEGRNTGELFF. CDR3 coding DNA: TGCGCCAGCAGCACCCCGGAGGAGGGCAGAAACACCGGGGAGCTGTTTTTT. This chain uses TRBV4-1 with TRBJ2-2; a weak D match, TRBD2 (6 bases). The V end lost 5 bases, the J end lost 2 bases, and 18 bases lay between the germline ends. Germline assignment: CDR1 MGHRA and CDR2 YSYEKL. The CDR3 spans 17 residues.

V is TRBV7-6 and J is TRBJ2-5; TRBD2 matches at 10 bases. V was clipped by 5 bases and J by 3 bases; unmatched bases: 9. CDR1 SGHVS and CDR2 FNYEAQ come from the germline V gene. This CDR3 is 16 amino acids long. CDR3 sequence: CASSLSFGLAEETQYF. CDR3 nucleotide sequence: TGTGCCAGCAGCCTGTCTTTTGGACTAGCGGAAGAGACCCAGTACTTC.

This chain joins TRBV27 and TRBJ2-5; the match to TRBD2 covers 8 bases. The length of the CDR3 is 14 residues. Germline trimming cut 4 bases from V and 5 bases from J; bases unmatched to any gene: 6. Germline V lookup: CDR1 MNHEY, CDR2 SMNVEV (reference sequence). The CDR3 is CASSYGLARETQYF. CDR3 DNA sequence: TGTGCCAGCAGTTACGGACTAGCTAGGGAGACCCAGTACTTC.

The chain uses TRBV10-1 and TRBJ2-3; 7 positions agree with TRBD1. The CDR3 loop spans 13 amino acids. Germline V gene lookup returns CDR1 WNHNN and CDR2 SYGVQD (reference sequence). V shed 8 bases, J shed 4 bases, and the junction held 6 bases outside the gene matches. The CDR3 region is CASARQGADTQYF. In nucleotides, the CDR3 is TGCGCCAGCGCGAGGCAGGGGGCAGATACGCAGTATTTT.

The genes are TRBV7-9 and TRBJ1-6; a possible D gene is TRBD1 (6 bases). Germline loops: CDR1 SEHNR, CDR2 FQNEAQ (reference sequence). V was cut by 5 bases and J by 7 bases, with 15 bases left in between. This CDR3 has 15 amino acids. Here the CDR3 reads CASSLRGLGNSPLHF. The CDR3 DNA is TGTGCCAGCAGCCTCAGGGGATTAGGGAATTCACCCCTCCACTTT.

The genes are TRBV4-3 and TRBJ1-4; 9 nucleotides align to TRBD1. Germline V gene sequence: CDR1 LGHNA, CDR2 YSLEER. CDR3 length equals 18 residues. V trimming: 0 bases; J trimming: 7 bases; junction bases outside the gene matches: 12. The CDR3 region has the DNA TGCGCCAGCAGCCAAGATATAGGAGCGGACAGGGGAGTTGAAAAACTGTTTTTT. It translates to CASSQDIGADRGVEKLFF.

The rearrangement links TRBV2 to TRBJ1-4; perhaps TRBD1 as D (6 bases). The V gene lost 7 bases and the J gene lost 8 bases, with 20 bases spanning the gap. The V gene's germline CDR1 is SNHLY and CDR2 FYNNEI. CDR3 size: 15 residues. CDR3 amino acids: CASIPSGVSGEKLFF. In DNA, the CDR3 is TGTGCCAGCATACCCTCAGGGGTTTCCGGCGAAAAACTGTTTTTT.

The V call is TRBV28, the J call TRBJ1-2; possibly TRBD1 for D (6 bases). The CDR3 has 12 residues. V lost 5 bases and J lost 12, with 16 bases in between. Germline V gene sequence: CDR1 MDHEN, CDR2 SYDVKM. The CDR3 here is CASSGGGGVNTF. In DNA, the CDR3 is TGTGCCAGCAGTGGAGGAGGGGGGGTAAACACCTTC.

This clone has a single count. J is TRBJ1-2 and V is TRBV2, with D unresolved. Germline V CDR1 and CDR2: SNHLY, FYNNEI. The CDR3 totals 13 residues. Trimming left V 6 bases short and J 2 bases short, with 10 bases between. The CDR3 DNA reads TGTGCCAGCAGCGAGTTCCCGAACTATGGCTACACCTTC. Amino acid sequence: CASSEFPNYGYTF.

V usage is TRBV7-9 and J usage is TRBJ1-1; TRBD1 might be the D (5 bases). Looked up from germline, CDR1 is SEHNR and CDR2 is FQNEAQ (reference sequence). The CDR3 consists of 14 residues. V lost 5 bases and J 4 bases, leaving 14 bases between the germline ends. The CDR3 DNA reads TGTGCCAGCAGCGTCGAGGCAGGGATCACTGAAGCTTTCTTT. This encodes CASSVEAGITEAFF.

V usage is TRBV7-8 and J usage is TRBJ2-1; 13 nucleotides line up with TRBD2. This CDR3 spans 17 amino acids. V dropped 5 bases and J dropped 7; count of bases not matched to a gene: 11. CDR1 and CDR2 from the germline V gene are SGHVS and FQNEAQ. The DNA of the CDR3 is TGTGCCAGCAGCGCACGACTAGCGGGGGGAGTTAGGAATGAGCAGTTCTTC. The encoded protein is CASSARLAGGVRNEQFF.

The rearrangement uses TRBV19 and TRBJ2-3; D is undetermined. The length of the CDR3 is 13 residues. Germline V gene lookup returns CDR1 LNHDA and CDR2 SQIVND (reference sequence). Trimming shortened V by 6 bases and J by 0 bases, and 7 bases separated the two germline ends. CDR3 DNA: TGTGCCAGTAGCGGCCTCAGCACAGATACGCAGTATTTT. Its translation: CASSGLSTDTQYF.

The J gene is TRBJ1-2, the V gene TRBV6-4; 11 positions agree with TRBD1. There are 13 residues in the CDR3. Germline lookup yields CDR1 MRHNA and CDR2 SNTAGT. V trimming: 6 bases; J trimming: 8 bases; junction bases outside the gene matches: 5. This CDR3 reads CASSPDRGRGYTF. The DNA of the CDR3 is TGTGCCAGCAGCCCGGACAGGGGGCGAGGCTACACCTTC.

This clone showed up just once. The chain joins TRBV5-5 to TRBJ1-1; TRBD1 might be the D (6 bases). The germline gives CDR1 SGHKS, CDR2 YYEKEE (reference sequence). This CDR3 contains 15 residues. The V end was cut by 1 base, the J end by 4 bases, with 14 bases between. The CDR3 DNA is TGTGCCAGCAGCTTGCAGGGGCAGGGTCTCACTGAAGCTTTCTTT. Translating it yields CASSLQGQGLTEAFF.